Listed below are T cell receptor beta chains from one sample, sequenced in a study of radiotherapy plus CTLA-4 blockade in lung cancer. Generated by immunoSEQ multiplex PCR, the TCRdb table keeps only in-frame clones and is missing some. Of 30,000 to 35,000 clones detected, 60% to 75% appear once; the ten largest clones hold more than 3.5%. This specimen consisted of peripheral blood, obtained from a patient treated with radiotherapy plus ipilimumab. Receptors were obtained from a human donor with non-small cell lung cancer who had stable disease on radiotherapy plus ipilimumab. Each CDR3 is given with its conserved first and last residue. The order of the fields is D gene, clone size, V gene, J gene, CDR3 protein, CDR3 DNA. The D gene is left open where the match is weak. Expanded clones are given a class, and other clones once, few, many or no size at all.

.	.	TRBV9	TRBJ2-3	CASSVEGGLSWESTDTQYF	TGTGCCAGCAGCGTAGAGGGAGGTCTCTCCTGGGAAAGCACAGATACGCAGTATTTT
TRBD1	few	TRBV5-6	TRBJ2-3	CASQGDRAKDTQYF	TGTGCCAGCCAAGGGGACAGGGCCAAAGATACGCAGTATTTT
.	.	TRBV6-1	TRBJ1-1	CASSENSGETEAFF	TGTGCCAGCAGTGAAAATTCAGGGGAGACTGAAGCTTTCTTT
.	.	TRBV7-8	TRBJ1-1	CASSLRGQKTNTEAFF	TGTGCCAGCAGCTTACGAGGACAGAAAACGAACACTGAAGCTTTCTTT
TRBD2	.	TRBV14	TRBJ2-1	CASSQDVGGLAGNEQFF	TGTGCCAGCAGCCAAGATGTGGGTGGACTAGCGGGGAATGAGCAGTTCTTC
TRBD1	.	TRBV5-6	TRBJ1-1	CASSSLMDRGGTEAFF	TGTGCCAGCAGCTCCCTAATGGACAGGGGCGGAACTGAAGCTTTCTTT
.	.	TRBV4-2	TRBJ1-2	CASSQRQNYGYTF	TGTGCCAGCAGCCAACGCCAAAACTATGGCTACACCTTC
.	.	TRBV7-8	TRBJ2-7	CASSHGEYEQYF	TGTGCCAGCAGCCACGGAGAGTACGAGCAGTACTTC
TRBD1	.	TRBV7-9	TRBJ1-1	CASSIGTATEAFF	TGTGCCAGCAGCATAGGGACAGCAACCGAAGCTTTCTTT
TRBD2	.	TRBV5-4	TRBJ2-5	CASSTGTRSRTQYF	TGTGCCAGCAGCACCGGGACTAGAAGTCGGACCCAGTACTTC
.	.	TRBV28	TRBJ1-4	CASNDPQGTNEKLFF	TGTGCCAGCAATGACCCCCAGGGGACTAATGAAAAACTGTTTTTT
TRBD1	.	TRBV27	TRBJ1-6	CASSLSQGAHNSPLHF	TGTGCCAGCAGTTTATCCCAGGGGGCGCATAATTCACCCCTCCACTTT
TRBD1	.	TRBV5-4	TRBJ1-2	CASSSPFRTGDREQGYTF	TGTGCCAGCAGCTCTCCCTTTAGAACCGGGGACAGGGAACAAGGCTACACCTTC
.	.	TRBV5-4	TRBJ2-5	CASSVTEETQYF	TGTGCCAGCAGCGTCACGGAGGAGACCCAGTACTTC
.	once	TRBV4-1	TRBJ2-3	CASSQTSIGDTQYF	TGCGCCAGCAGCCAAACCAGCATAGGTGATACGCAGTATTTT
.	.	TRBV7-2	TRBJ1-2	CASRQRGREPSGYTF	TGTGCCAGCAGACAGAGGGGACGTGAACCATCTGGCTACACCTTC
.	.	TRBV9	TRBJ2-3	CASSVATAGQDTQYF	TGTGCCAGCAGCGTAGCTACGGCGGGTCAGGATACGCAGTATTTT
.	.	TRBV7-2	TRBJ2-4	CASSQPQLAKNIQYF	TGTGCCAGCAGCCAACCCCAACTTGCCAAAAACATTCAGTACTTC
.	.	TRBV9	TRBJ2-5	CASSLIEEGTQYF	TGTGCCAGCAGCCTCATCGAAGAGGGGACCCAGTACTTC
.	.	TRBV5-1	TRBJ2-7	CASSFRRGSYEQYF	TGCGCCAGCAGCTTCCGGAGGGGGTCCTACGAGCAGTACTTC
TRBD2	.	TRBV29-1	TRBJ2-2	CSVESFRREGDTGELFF	TGCAGCGTTGAATCGTTTCGGCGGGAGGGTGACACCGGGGAGCTGTTTTTT
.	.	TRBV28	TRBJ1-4	CASSLNLVTATNEKLFF	TGTGCCAGCAGTTTAAATTTGGTCACAGCAACTAATGAAAAACTGTTTTTT
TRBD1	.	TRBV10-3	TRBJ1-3	CAIGGRGSGNTIYF	TGTGCCATCGGGGGCAGGGGGTCTGGAAACACCATATATTTT
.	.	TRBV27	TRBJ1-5	CASMQHRTGNQPQHF	TGTGCCAGCATGCAGCACCGTACGGGCAATCAGCCCCAGCATTTT
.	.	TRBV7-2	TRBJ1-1	CASSASSGKTEAFF	TGTGCCAGCAGCGCATCTTCAGGAAAAACTGAAGCTTTCTTT
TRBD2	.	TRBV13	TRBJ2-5	CASSFGLAGGLETQYF	TGTGCCAGCAGCTTCGGGCTAGCGGGAGGCTTGGAGACCCAGTACTTC
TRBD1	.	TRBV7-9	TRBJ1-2	CASSLRGGANYGYTF	TGTGCCAGCAGCTTACGAGGGGGCGCGAACTATGGCTACACCTTC
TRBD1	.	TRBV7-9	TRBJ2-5	CASTGTAETQYF	TGTGCCAGCACGGGGACAGCTGAGACCCAGTACTTC
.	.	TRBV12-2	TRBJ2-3	CASRPPDTQYF	TGTGCAAGTCGCCCCCCAGATACGCAGTATTTT
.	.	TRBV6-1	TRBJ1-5	CASTRGMLGNQPQHF	TGTGCCAGCACCCGGGGGATGTTAGGCAATCAGCCCCAGCATTTT
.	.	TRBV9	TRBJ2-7	CASSPLGAVPGEQYF	TGTGCCAGCAGCCCTTTGGGGGCTGTGCCTGGCGAGCAGTACTTC
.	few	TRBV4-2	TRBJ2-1	CASSQDQTVGGKNEQFF	TGTGCCAGCAGCCAAGATCAGACGGTAGGGGGTAAGAATGAGCAGTTCTTC
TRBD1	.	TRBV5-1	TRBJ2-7	CASRSDSGGLGYF	TGCGCCAGCAGATCCGACTCAGGGGGCTTAGGGTACTTC
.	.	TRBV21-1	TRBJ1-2	CASSSQDSHYGYTF	TGTGCCAGCAGCTCCCAGGACTCACACTATGGCTACACCTTC
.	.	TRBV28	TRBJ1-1	CASSYPGTLNTEAFF	TGTGCCAGCAGCTACCCCGGGACCTTGAACACTGAAGCTTTCTTT
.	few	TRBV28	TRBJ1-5	CASSLVGNQPQHF	TGTGCCAGCAGTTTAGTCGGCAATCAGCCCCAGCATTTT
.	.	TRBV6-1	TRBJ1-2	CASSTDVGGYTF	TGTGCCAGCAGCACGGACGTGGGAGGCTACACCTTC
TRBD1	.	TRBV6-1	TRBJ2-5	CASTTGQETQYF	TGTGCCAGTACGACAGGGCAAGAGACCCAGTACTTC
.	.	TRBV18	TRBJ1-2	CASSPQERGGYTF	TGTGCCAGCTCACCACAAGAGCGAGGTGGCTACACCTTC
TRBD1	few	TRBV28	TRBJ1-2	CASSLLLSSHRGRGYGYTF	TGTGCCAGCAGTTTACTCCTCAGCTCCCACAGGGGGCGCGGCTATGGCTACACCTTC
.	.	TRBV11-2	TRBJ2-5	CVCGTIQETQYF	TGTGTTTGCGGCACTATCCAAGAGACCCAGTACTTC
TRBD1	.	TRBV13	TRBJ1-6	CASSGGTGEGSPLHF	TGTGCCAGCAGCGGGGGGACAGGGGAGGGGTCACCCCTCCACTTT
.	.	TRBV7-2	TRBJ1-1	CASSSGQTSTEAFF	TGTGCCAGCAGCTCTGGACAGACTTCCACTGAAGCTTTCTTT
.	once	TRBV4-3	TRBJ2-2	CASSQFPAVSTGELFF	TGCGCCAGCAGCCAATTTCCAGCGGTGAGCACCGGGGAGCTGTTTTTT
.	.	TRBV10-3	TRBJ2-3	CAISESLGLDTQYF	TGTGCCATCAGTGAGTCGCTAGGGTTGGATACGCAGTATTTT
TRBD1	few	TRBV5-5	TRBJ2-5	CASSSGGPQETQYF	TGTGCCAGCAGCTCAGGGGGACCCCAAGAGACCCAGTACTTC
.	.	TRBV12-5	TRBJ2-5	CASGDRTQYF	TGTGCTAGTGGGGACAGGACCCAGTACTTC
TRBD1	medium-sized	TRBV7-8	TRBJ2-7	CASSGTGGVFSGEQYF	TGTGCCAGCAGCGGGACAGGGGGGGTTTTCTCGGGCGAGCAGTACTTC
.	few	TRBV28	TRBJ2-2	CASSLGVAGELFF	TGTGCCAGCAGTTTAGGGGTGGCCGGGGAGCTGTTTTTT
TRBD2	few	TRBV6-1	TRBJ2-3	CASSDPGLAGGDTQYF	TGTGCCAGCAGTGACCCCGGACTAGCGGGAGGAGATACGCAGTATTTT
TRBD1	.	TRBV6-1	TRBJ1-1	CASKTGALNTEAFF	TGTGCCAGCAAGACAGGGGCCCTGAACACTGAAGCTTTCTTT
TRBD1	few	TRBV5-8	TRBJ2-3	CASSSQPGTGAELGYF	TGTGCCAGCAGCTCCCAACCCGGGACAGGGGCCGAGCTGGGGTATTTT